This T cell receptor (beta chain) was captured in a study of Ad26.COV2.S vaccination and SARS-CoV-2 variants. The table came from immunoSEQ multiplex PCR; TCRdb's copy has only in-frame clones and leaves some out. The sample records about 400,000 clones, around nine tenths being singletons. CDR1 and CDR2 (germline): LGHNA, YSLEER. The CDR3 is made up of 15 amino acids. Trimming at V came to 2 bases and at J to 4 bases, leaving 4 bases not matched to a gene. Sample treatment: about 20 received Ad26.COV2.S at low or high dose, single or two shots; about 5 received placebo; per-sample allocation not given. Sampling occurred on day 63 after the first vaccine or placebo injection.

This chain connects TRBV4-3 to TRBJ2-2, with TRBD1 matching over 7 bases. The source material was peripheral blood, sampled in a trial of Ad26.COV2.S vaccine versus placebo. This receptor was obtained from a person between 18 and 60 years old who received the Ad26.COV2.S COVID-19 vaccine or a placebo. CDR3 residues: CASSQQTGLTGELFF. The CDR3 nucleotides are TGCGCCAGCAGCCAACAGACAGGGCTCACCGGGGAGCTGTTTTTT.